The 9 T cell receptor beta chains below come from one sample, sequenced in a study of cytomegalovirus exposure and HLA in healthy donors. Primers for the PCR totalled 60 Vbeta and 13 Jbeta. The method was immunoSEQ multiplex PCR; TCRdb's version includes in-frame clones alone and lacks a portion of them. The data contain over 150,000 clones, 65% to 80% of them singletons. Material for sequencing was PBMCs. The receptors stem from a man aged 25-45 years in good health and CMV-seropositive.

The chain recombines TRBV7-3 with TRBJ2-5; D remains unclear. CDR3 length equals 13 residues. CDR1 SGHTA and CDR2 FQGTGA come from the germline V gene. Trimming left V 4 bases short and J 9 bases short, with 15 bases between. In nucleotides, the CDR3 is TGTGCCAGCAGCTCCGGTCCGGAGTGGGCCCAGTACTTC. It codes for CASSSGPEWAQYF.

V gene TRBV27 combines with J gene TRBJ1-1; TRBD1 matches at 9 bases. This CDR3 has 15 amino acids. Trimming cost V 5 bases and J 1 base; bases outside gene matches: 5. Germline lookup yields CDR1 MNHEY and CDR2 SMNVEV (reference sequence). The CDR3 region is CASSPRDRANTEAFF. Here the CDR3 DNA reads TGTGCCAGCAGTCCCAGGGACAGGGCGAACACTGAAGCTTTCTTT.

The chain couples TRBV7-2 to TRBJ2-1; 7 nucleotides agree with TRBD2. The germline CDR1 and CDR2 sequences are SGHTA and FQGNSA. The V segment lost 2 bases and the J segment 3 bases; nucleotides outside the gene matches: 7. This CDR3 region has 16 residues. The CDR3 is CASSLSGLSYYNEQFF. In DNA form, the CDR3 reads TGTGCCAGCAGCTTATCGGGACTATCCTACTACAATGAGCAGTTCTTC.

The chain carries TRBV19 and TRBJ2-5, with 12 positions matching TRBD2. The length of the CDR3 is 15 residues. Per germline, CDR1 LNHDA and CDR2 SQIVND (reference sequence). J gave up 5 bases and V 5 bases, and 6 bases lay outside the gene matches. The CDR3 loop reads CASSAGLAGRETQYF. CDR3 DNA: TGTGCCAGTAGTGCAGGACTAGCGGGACGGGAGACCCAGTACTTC.

The chain uses TRBV4-3 and TRBJ2-7; D uncertain. This CDR3 contains 13 residues. The V end lost 1 base, the J end lost 1 base, and 5 bases lay between the germline ends. Germline V gives CDR1 LGHNA, CDR2 YSLEER. The CDR3 here is CASSQVRSYEQYF. The CDR3 DNA reads as TGCGCCAGCAGCCAAGTCAGGTCCTACGAGCAGTACTTC.

The chain is built from TRBV5-6 and TRBJ1-2; TRBD1 matches at 9 bases. Germline values: CDR1 SGHDT, CDR2 YYEEEE. The CDR3 is made up of 16 amino acids. With 4 bases clipped from V and 4 bases from J, the junction kept 11 bases outside the gene matches. In DNA, the CDR3 is TGTGCCAGCAGCACCGGACGGGGACAGGGCTTCTATGGCTACACCTTC. It translates to CASSTGRGQGFYGYTF.

Written as DNA, the CDR3 is TGTGCCAGCTCACCAATGACAGCACCTAACTATGGCTACACCTTC. Residues: CASSPMTAPNYGYTF. This chain connects TRBV18 to TRBJ1-2, with D possibly TRBD1 on 5 matching bases. There are 15 residues in the CDR3. Germline V gene lookup returns CDR1 KGHSH and CDR2 LQKENI. With 2 bases removed from V and 0 bases from J, the gap between germline ends came to 10 bases.

The rearrangement uses TRBV6-5 and TRBJ2-5; 7 positions agree with TRBD2. The end of the DNA fits TRBJ2-7 better, so the J call may be wrong. From germline, CDR1 is MNHEY and CDR2 SVGAGI. The CDR3 contains 13 residues. This CDR3 reads CASRAGLSYEQYF. The DNA of the CDR3 is TGTGCCAGCAGAGCGGGACTGTCCTACGAGCAGTACTTC.

This clone was recorded a few times. This chain joins TRBV7-3 and TRBJ2-1; possible D gene TRBD2, 7 bases. Germline V lookup: CDR1 SGHTA, CDR2 FQGTGA. Deletions cut 2 bases from V and 7 bases from J, with 18 bases between. This CDR3 is built from 16 residues. The CDR3 spells CASSLGPGGLRNEQFF. The DNA of the CDR3 is TGTGCCAGCAGCTTAGGTCCCGGGGGGCTAAGAAATGAGCAGTTCTTC.